This T cell receptor (beta chain) appears in the sequencing data of a study of T cell repertoires in cytomegalovirus infection. TCRdb called the reads again in MiXCR, with one record for every CDR3 protein. Of around 430,000 distinct CDR3 sequences listed, approximately 42% were seen once; the top ten hold about 45%. This clonotype was counted only a few times. The antigen is not known. Germline CDR1 reads SEHNR; CDR2 reads FQNEAQ (reference sequence). Trimming removed 2 bases from V and 0 bases from J, with 11 bases in between. CDR3 length: 15 amino acids. Study conclusions and caveats: In two of eight donors, the top clonotype was HLA-C-restricted CMV-specific.

V and J are TRBV7-9 and TRBJ2-7; a possible D gene is TRBD2 (6 bases). The source was cultured PBMCs, collected from culture after CMV antigen stimulation. The receptor's source is a human donor in good health (CMV status not recorded). Some clones in this sample may be carry-over from other donors' samples. The CDR3 DNA sequence: TGTGCCAGCAGCTTAACTCTGCGGGACTCCTACGAGCAGTACTTC. Translated, it gives CASSLTLRDSYEQYF.